Listed below are T cell receptor beta chains from one sample, sequenced in a study of blood T cell repertoires in COVID-19. TCRdb's table, derived via immunoSEQ multiplex PCR, lists solely in-frame clones and lacks some. Found here are about 67,000 clones, about nine tenths of them singletons; the top ten hold about 5.7%. Sequencing was carried out using peripheral blood. The receptors here all came from a man aged 45 to 65 with active COVID-19. Both conserved end residues are part of each CDR3. D genes are given only for firm matches. Part of the rows lack a size; the others show once, few, many or a class for expanded clones.

v_call	clone_size	d_call	j_call	cdr3_nt	cdr3_aa
TRBV12-5	NA	TRBD1	TRBJ1-2	TGCGCTAGTGGTTTGGACAGGGGAGGCTACACCTTC	CASGLDRGGYTF
TRBV5-6	NA	NA	TRBJ1-5	TGTGCCAGCAGCTTGGGAGGGTTCAATCAGCCCCAGCATTTT	CASSLGGFNQPQHF
TRBV12-3/TRBV12-4	NA	NA	TRBJ1-2	TGTGCCAGCAGTCATAGGGGTCGTGGCTACACCTTC	CASSHRGRGYTF
TRBV10-3	NA	NA	TRBJ2-3	TGTGCCATCAGTGAGCCAAGGGACTTAGCGAGGGATACGCAGTATTTT	CAISEPRDLARDTQYF
TRBV11-2	NA	TRBD2	TRBJ2-3	TGTGCCAGCAGCTTATGGCGGGAGCGGGCAGATACGCAGTATTTT	CASSLWRERADTQYF
TRBV10-3	NA	TRBD1	TRBJ1-1	TGTGCCATCAGTGACCCGGGACAGGTGAACACTGAAGCTTTCTTT	CAISDPGQVNTEAFF
TRBV7-9	NA	NA	TRBJ2-3	TGTGCCAGCAGCTTATCGGCGGGCAGCACAGATACGCAGTATTTT	CASSLSAGSTDTQYF
TRBV21-1	once	NA	TRBJ2-1	TGTGCCAGCAGCAAAAAAGGAAACAGGGGACTCGAGGATGAGCAGTTCTTC	CASSKKGNRGLEDEQFF
TRBV29-1	NA	TRBD1	TRBJ1-1	TGCAGCGTGGGACAGATGAACACTGAAGCTTTCTTT	CSVGQMNTEAFF
TRBV7-9	NA	TRBD2	TRBJ2-2	TGTGCCAGCAGCCCCCCCCTGGGCGGGAGGGCGACCGGGGAGCTGTTTTTT	CASSPPLGGRATGELFF
TRBV4-1	NA	TRBD1	TRBJ2-1	TGCGCCAGCAGCCAGATCGGGACAGCGCTTAGCTCCTACAATGAGCAGTTCTTC	CASSQIGTALSSYNEQFF
TRBV27	few	TRBD1	TRBJ1-4	TGTGCCAGCAGGACAGGGAGGTCTAATGAAAAACTGTTTTTT	CASRTGRSNEKLFF
TRBV3-1/TRBV3-2	NA	NA	TRBJ1-1	TGTGCCAGCAGCCCCTGGACAGAGAACACTGAAGCTTTCTTT	CASSPWTENTEAFF
TRBV4-3	NA	TRBD2	TRBJ2-1	TGCGCCAGCAGCCAAGTATACGGGACTAGCGGGAGTGCCTACAATGAGCAGTTCTTC	CASSQVYGTSGSAYNEQFF
TRBV27	NA	NA	TRBJ2-1	TGTGCCAGCTGTAGCAGGGGATACCACAATGAGCAGTTCTTC	CASCSRGYHNEQFF
TRBV15	NA	NA	TRBJ2-7	TGTGCCACCAGCCCCCGTGCTACGAACGAGCAGTACTTC	CATSPRATNEQYF
TRBV11-2	few	NA	TRBJ2-7	TGTGCCAGCAGCTATCTACAGGGCCGGTCCTACGAGCAGTACTTC	CASSYLQGRSYEQYF
TRBV9	NA	NA	TRBJ2-7	TGTGCCAGCAGCGTAAACGGGGATTTCAACGAGCAGTACTTC	CASSVNGDFNEQYF
TRBV6-5	NA	TRBD1	TRBJ2-7	TGTGCCAGCAGACGGGACAGGGCTGATAGGCAGTACTTC	CASRRDRADRQYF
TRBV7-2	NA	NA	TRBJ1-1	TGTGCCAGCAGCTTAGATCAGGGGCGCGGTAAAGCTTTCTTT	CASSLDQGRGKAFF
TRBV18	NA	NA	TRBJ2-7	TGTGCCAGCTCACCGGGGCAGGCAGCGACCTACGAGCAGTACTTC	CASSPGQAATYEQYF
TRBV5-4	NA	TRBD2	TRBJ2-3	TGTGCCAGCAGCCAAGGACTAGCAACAGATACGCAGTATTTT	CASSQGLATDTQYF
TRBV4-1	NA	TRBD2	TRBJ2-1	TGCGCCAGCAGCCAACGGCGAACTAGCGGGAGGAGCTACAATGAGCAGTTCTTC	CASSQRRTSGRSYNEQFF
TRBV27	few	TRBD2	TRBJ2-7	TGTGCCAGCAGTTTTCGGGCTAGCGGGAGTGGCGAGCAGTACTTC	CASSFRASGSGEQYF
TRBV4-1	NA	TRBD2	TRBJ2-7	TGCGCCAGCAGCCAAGAACTAGCGGATCCTTACGAGCAGTACTTC	CASSQELADPYEQYF
TRBV27	NA	TRBD1	TRBJ1-2	TGTGCCAGCAGTTTATCGTTTGGGACAGGGGTCTATGGCTACACCTTC	CASSLSFGTGVYGYTF
TRBV7-2	NA	NA	TRBJ2-1	TGTGCCAGCAGCTTGCAGCGGTCGAATGAGCAGTTCTTC	CASSLQRSNEQFF
TRBV5-5	NA	NA	TRBJ1-3	TGTGCCAGCAGCGTATCAGGGTCTGGAAACACCATATATTTT	CASSVSGSGNTIYF
TRBV4-3	NA	NA	TRBJ1-5	TGCGCCAGCAGCCAACCTGGACAGTGCAATCAGCCCCAGCATTTT	CASSQPGQCNQPQHF
TRBV5-1	NA	TRBD2	TRBJ2-7	TGCGCCAGCAGCTTGCGGGTAGCGGGAGCCTACGAGCAGTACTTC	CASSLRVAGAYEQYF
TRBV2	NA	TRBD1	TRBJ1-2	TGTGCCAGCAGCCAACAGGGGCGCCATGGCTACACCTTC	CASSQQGRHGYTF
TRBV7-2	NA	NA	TRBJ2-7	TGTGCCAGCAGCCACAGGGAGGGGGAGCAGTACTTC	CASSHREGEQYF
TRBV11-3	NA	TRBD2	TRBJ2-1	TGTGCCAGCAGCTTAGAAACTAGCGGATACAATGAGCAGTTCTTC	CASSLETSGYNEQFF
TRBV28	NA	NA	TRBJ1-5	TGTGCCAGCAGTTTAGCCGGGCAGCCCCAGCATTTT	CASSLAGQPQHF
TRBV19	once	NA	TRBJ2-2	TGTGCCAGTAGTTTAACAGGGTCTAGCGGCACCGGGGAGCTGTTTTTT	CASSLTGSSGTGELFF
TRBV11-1	NA	TRBD2	TRBJ2-7	TGTGCCAGCAGCTTACTTAGAAGCGGGAGGGCTAACGAGCAGTACTTC	CASSLLRSGRANEQYF
TRBV27	NA	NA	TRBJ1-2	TGTGCCAGCATGGGGTTGGGGCCCAAGGGCTACACCTTC	CASMGLGPKGYTF
TRBV6-2/TRBV6-3	NA	TRBD2	TRBJ2-7	TGTGCCAGCATCCCCGGGGGGATCATCTCCTACGATCAGTACTTC	CASIPGGIISYDQYF
TRBV4-3	NA	NA	TRBJ2-2	TGCGCCAGCAGCCGATGGGACACTAACACCGGGGAGCTGTTTTTT	CASSRWDTNTGELFF
TRBV9	NA	NA	TRBJ2-1	TGTGCCAGCAGCGCCGGGCGGGGAGCTACCTACAATGAGCAGTTCTTC	CASSAGRGATYNEQFF
TRBV5-4	NA	TRBD1	TRBJ1-1	TGTGCCAGCAGCTCGGGACAGGGCTACACTGAAGCTTTCTTT	CASSSGQGYTEAFF
TRBV19	NA	NA	TRBJ1-1	TGTGCCAGTAGTATATGGAGGTCGGTGAACACTGAAGCTTTCTTT	CASSIWRSVNTEAFF
TRBV29-1	once	NA	TRBJ1-1	TGCAGCGTCCAGCGGGCGGAATACACTGAAGCTTTCTTT	CSVQRAEYTEAFF
TRBV27	NA	NA	TRBJ1-2	TGTGCCAGCAGTTCTAACTGGGCAGCCACTAACTATGGCTACACCTTC	CASSSNWAATNYGYTF
TRBV3-1/TRBV3-2	few	TRBD1	TRBJ1-6	TGTGCCAGCAGCCAAGATACAGGACAGGGATTCTCACCCCTCCACTTT	CASSQDTGQGFSPLHF